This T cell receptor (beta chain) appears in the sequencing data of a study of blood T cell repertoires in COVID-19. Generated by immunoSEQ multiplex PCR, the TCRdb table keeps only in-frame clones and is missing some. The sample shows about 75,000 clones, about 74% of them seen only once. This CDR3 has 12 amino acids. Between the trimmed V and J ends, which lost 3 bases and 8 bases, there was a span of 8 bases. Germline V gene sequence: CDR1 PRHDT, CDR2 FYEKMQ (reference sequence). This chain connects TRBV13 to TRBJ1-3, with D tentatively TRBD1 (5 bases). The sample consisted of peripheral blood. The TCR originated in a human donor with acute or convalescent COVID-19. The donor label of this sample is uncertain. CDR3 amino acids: CASSFRVDTIYF. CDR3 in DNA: TGTGCCAGCAGCTTCAGGGTTGACACCATATATTTT.